Listed below are T cell receptor beta chains from one sample, sequenced in a study of T cell changes during pregnancy in multiple sclerosis. Method: immunoSEQ multiplex PCR; TCRdb's copy keeps in-frame clones and lacks some. Of about 45,000 clones listed, 85% to 90% are singletons. The specimen comprised CD4+ T cells from peripheral blood mononuclear cells, sampled in the first trimester of pregnancy. These receptors were collected from a female donor with multiple sclerosis, enrolled in a pregnancy study. The CDR3 runs from the conserved cysteine through the conserved F or W. Each record gives: J gene, clone size, V gene, D gene, CDR3 protein, CDR3 DNA. A D gene is named only where the DNA matches it firmly. Size tells how often a clone was seen (once, few, many) or the class of an expanded clone, and some rows leave it out.

>TRBJ2-7|NA|TRBV11-2|NA
CASSLAGSHYEQYF
TGTGCCAGCAGCTTAGCCGGGAGCCACTACGAGCAGTACTTC
>TRBJ2-5|NA|TRBV7-9|NA
CASSLYVGSQETQYF
TGTGCCAGCAGCCTTTATGTGGGGAGCCAAGAGACCCAGTACTTC
>TRBJ1-3|NA|TRBV7-9|NA
CASSLQGNTIYF
TGTGCCAGCAGCTTACAGGGAAACACCATATATTTT
>TRBJ2-2|NA|TRBV11-2|NA
CASSLDPPGGAAGELFF
TGTGCCAGCAGCTTAGACCCTCCCGGCGGGGCGGCCGGGGAGCTGTTTTTT
>TRBJ2-7|once|TRBV7-9|TRBD2
CASSATSASYYEQYF
TGTGCCAGCAGCGCAACTAGCGCCTCTTACTACGAGCAGTACTTC
>TRBJ1-3|NA|TRBV6-1|NA
CASSESRAGNTIYF
TGTGCCAGCAGTGAGTCCAGGGCTGGAAACACCATATATTTT
>TRBJ1-2|NA|TRBV30|TRBD1
CASTGGANGYTF
TGTGCATCCACAGGGGGCGCTAATGGCTACACCTTC
>TRBJ2-1|NA|TRBV10-1|TRBD2
CASSPGLAGESEQFF
TGCGCCAGCAGTCCCGGACTAGCGGGAGAGTCCGAGCAGTTCTTC
>TRBJ1-5|NA|TRBV6-1|NA
CASSVQSSSNQPQHF
TGTGCCAGCAGCGTACAGTCTTCTAGCAATCAGCCCCAGCATTTT
>TRBJ2-7|NA|TRBV5-1|TRBD2
CASSSASGRSVEQYF
TGCGCCAGCAGCTCGGCTAGCGGGAGAAGCGTCGAGCAGTACTTC
>TRBJ2-2|once|TRBV5-1|TRBD1
CASSLRGQGNTGELFF
TGCGCCAGCAGCTTGAGGGGACAGGGTAACACCGGGGAGCTGTTTTTT
>TRBJ1-5|NA|TRBV6-4|TRBD1
CASSDNRGPNQPQHF
TGTGCCAGCAGTGATAACAGGGGGCCGAATCAGCCCCAGCATTTT
>TRBJ1-2|few|TRBV18|TRBD1
CASSPGTGRRDGYTF
TGTGCCAGCTCACCGGGGACAGGGCGTAGGGATGGCTACACCTTC
>TRBJ1-1|NA|TRBV30|TRBD1
CAWSQSGQGVEAFF
TGTGCCTGGAGTCAGTCGGGACAGGGGGTTGAAGCTTTCTTT
>TRBJ1-5|once|TRBV27|TRBD1
CASSLLEGAKVQPQHF
TGTGCCAGCAGTTTATTAGAGGGGGCGAAAGTTCAGCCCCAGCATTTT
>TRBJ1-5|few|TRBV18|NA
CASQNQREPNQPQHF
TGTGCCAGCCAAAATCAGAGGGAACCTAATCAGCCCCAGCATTTT
>TRBJ2-2|once|TRBV18|TRBD1
CASARDRDNTGELFF
TGTGCCAGCGCCCGGGACAGGGATAATACCGGGGAGCTGTTTTTT
>TRBJ1-3|NA|TRBV19|TRBD1
CATCQTGGVMLGNTIYF
TGTGCCACCTGCCAGACAGGGGGCGTAATGCTTGGAAACACCATATATTTT
>TRBJ2-7|NA|TRBV5-1|TRBD2
CASSFNLAASDYEQYF
TGCGCCAGCAGCTTCAACCTAGCGGCAAGTGATTACGAGCAGTACTTC
>TRBJ1-5|NA|TRBV19|TRBD1
CASSSLTGPGQPQHF
TGTGCCAGTAGTAGCCTGACAGGGCCGGGGCAGCCCCAGCATTTT
>TRBJ1-5|NA|TRBV6-6|NA
CASSYLAEGNQPQHF
TGTGCCAGCAGTTACCTGGCAGAGGGCAATCAGCCCCAGCATTTT
>TRBJ2-1|NA|TRBV5-1|NA
CASSLGQTYNEQFF
TGCGCCAGCAGCTTGGGACAGACCTACAATGAGCAGTTCTTC
>TRBJ1-1|NA|TRBV10-3|TRBD1
CAISDRSQGAEAFF
TGTGCCATCAGTGATAGGTCCCAGGGGGCTGAAGCTTTCTTT
>TRBJ1-2|NA|TRBV19|TRBD1
CASSTRRTGNYGYTF
TGTGCCAGTAGTACCCGTCGGACAGGCAACTATGGCTACACCTTC
>TRBJ2-1|NA|TRBV5-5|NA
CASSSRASEQFF
TGTGCCAGCAGCTCTAGAGCTAGTGAGCAGTTCTTC
>TRBJ1-2|NA|TRBV10-3|NA
CAISETKRTNYGYTF
TGTGCCATCAGTGAAACAAAAAGAACTAACTATGGCTACACCTTC
>TRBJ2-5|NA|TRBV11-3|NA
CASSSETGGRETQYF
TGTGCCAGCAGCTCCGAGACTGGAGGCCGGGAGACCCAGTACTTC
>TRBJ2-1|once|TRBV6-5|NA
CASSLAESSYNEQFF
TGTGCCAGCAGTTTAGCGGAGAGCTCCTACAATGAGCAGTTCTTC
>TRBJ2-4|NA|TRBV5-1|TRBD1
CASSLGQGIAKNIQYF
TGCGCCAGCAGCTTGGGACAGGGTATCGCCAAAAACATTCAGTACTTC
>TRBJ2-2|NA|TRBV19|NA
CATLHRVGFAGELFF
TGTGCCACCCTCCACAGGGTCGGGTTCGCCGGGGAGCTGTTTTTT
>TRBJ2-7|NA|TRBV2|NA
CASSPTQGQSVYF
TGTGCCAGCAGTCCCACCCAGGGGCAAAGTGTGTACTTC
>TRBJ2-2|NA|TRBV14|NA
CASRLDRYTGELFF
TGTGCCAGCAGGCTAGACAGATACACCGGGGAGCTGTTTTTT
>TRBJ2-5|NA|TRBV15|NA
CATSRPSRDSETQYF
TGTGCCACCAGCAGACCAAGCCGGGACTCGGAGACCCAGTACTTC
>TRBJ2-3|NA|TRBV5-1|TRBD2
CASSLGGASGIRTDTQYF
TGCGCCAGCAGCTTGGGGGGGGCTAGCGGGATCCGCACAGATACGCAGTATTTT
>TRBJ2-1|NA|TRBV2|NA
CASYGSYNEQFF
TGTGCCAGCTACGGGTCCTACAATGAGCAGTTCTTC
>TRBJ2-1|NA|TRBV19|NA
CASTRQVANNEQFF
TGTGCCAGTACCAGACAGGTCGCCAACAATGAGCAGTTCTTC
>TRBJ2-7|once|TRBV28|TRBD2
CASSPRGLGAGNSYEQYF
TGTGCCAGCAGTCCGCGGGGATTAGGAGCGGGAAACTCCTACGAGCAGTACTTC
>TRBJ2-7|NA|TRBV30|TRBD2
CACSSGSYEQYF
TGTGCCTGTTCTAGCGGGAGCTACGAGCAGTACTTC
>TRBJ2-3|NA|TRBV9|NA
CASSVVGGDDTQYF
TGTGCCAGCAGCGTAGTAGGAGGGGACGATACGCAGTATTTT
>TRBJ2-5|NA|TRBV5-1|NA
CASSFAAKETQYF
TGCGCCAGCAGCTTTGCGGCGAAAGAGACCCAGTACTTC
>TRBJ2-7|NA|TRBV4-1|NA
CASSQSGQFYEQYF
TGCGCCAGCAGCCAATCAGGACAGTTCTACGAGCAGTACTTC
>TRBJ1-2|NA|TRBV28|TRBD1
CASRGQGARLGGYTF
TGTGCCAGCAGGGGACAGGGGGCGAGATTAGGCGGCTACACCTTC
>TRBJ2-5|NA|TRBV5-1|TRBD1
CASSQGQGTETQYF
TGCGCCAGCAGCCAGGGACAGGGGACCGAGACCCAGTACTTC
>TRBJ1-6|NA|TRBV4-3|NA
CASSQTGGLGSPLHF
TGCGCCAGCAGCCAAACGGGGGGCTTAGGTTCACCCCTCCACTTT
>TRBJ2-1|NA|TRBV5-4|NA
CASSLDRGTYNEQFF
TGTGCCAGCAGCTTGGATCGGGGAACCTACAATGAGCAGTTCTTC
>TRBJ2-3|NA|TRBV6-5|TRBD2
CASSSRLAGGRDTQYF
TGTGCCAGCAGTTCCCGACTAGCGGGAGGGCGGGATACGCAGTATTTT
>TRBJ1-2|NA|TRBV7-9|TRBD1
CASSSQGAGGYTF
TGTGCCAGCAGCTCTCAGGGGGCGGGGGGCTACACCTTC
>TRBJ2-6|NA|TRBV25-1|NA
CASSEARGANVLTF
TGTGCCAGCAGTGAAGCGAGGGGGGCCAACGTCCTGACTTTC
>TRBJ1-1|NA|TRBV5-8|NA
CASSVDSHGTEAFF
TGTGCCAGCAGCGTGGACAGTCATGGGACTGAAGCTTTCTTT